This TCR beta chain was documented in a study of shared clonotypes between healthy human individuals. Whole-study context: Aged between 18 and 49, the donors were a couple of women and three men.

A remark on this clone: The target antigen is unknown.

Points from the study as a whole: Blood was the sole source, and tissue repertoires probably differ. It was anticipated that sequencing depth would influence how many clonotypes donors shared.

Unsorted PBMC DNA underwent sequencing on ten immunoSEQ deep assay plates. Profiling relied on immunoSEQ multiplex PCR, and the TCRdb table lists in-frame clones only, not all of them. Of about 520,000 clones detected, about 85% appear once; the ten largest clones hold roughly 13%. With V trimmed by 2 bases and J by 0 bases, 7 bases remained unmatched. The length of the CDR3 is 18 residues. The germline V gene has CDR1 SGHRS and CDR2 YFSETQ. The sequenced sample consisted of PBMCs. The V and J genes are TRBV5-1 and TRBJ2-1, with 11 nucleotides matching TRBD2. This TCR came from a woman aged 40-49 years in good health. Some clones in this sample may be carry-over from other donors' samples. The CDR3 region is CASSFSPSGGNSYNEQFF. In nucleotides, the CDR3 is TGCGCCAGCAGCTTTTCCCCTAGCGGGGGGAACTCCTACAATGAGCAGTTCTTC.